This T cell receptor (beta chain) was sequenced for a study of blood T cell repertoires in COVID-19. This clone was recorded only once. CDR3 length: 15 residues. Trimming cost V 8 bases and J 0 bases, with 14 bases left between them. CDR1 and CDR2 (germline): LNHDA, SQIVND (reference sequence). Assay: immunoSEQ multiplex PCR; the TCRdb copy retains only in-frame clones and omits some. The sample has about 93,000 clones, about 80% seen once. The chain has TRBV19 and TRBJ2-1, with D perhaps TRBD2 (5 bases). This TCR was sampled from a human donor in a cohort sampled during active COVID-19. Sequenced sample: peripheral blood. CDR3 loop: CASGGDLSSYNEQFF. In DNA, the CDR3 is TGTGCCAGTGGAGGAGACCTGAGCTCCTACAATGAGCAGTTCTTC.